The T cell receptor (beta chain) under discussion was sequenced for a study of T cell changes during pregnancy in multiple sclerosis. The trim removed 7 bases at V and 2 bases at J, leaving 5 bases unmatched. The CDR3 is 15 amino acids. Per germline, CDR1 ENHRY and CDR2 SYGVKD. The protocol was immunoSEQ multiplex PCR, while the TCRdb copy is restricted to in-frame clones and leaves out a portion. In the table there are around 40,000 clones, 90% to 95% of which are singletons. This chain uses TRBV10-3 with TRBJ1-6; 7 nucleotides align to TRBD1. This clonotype was sampled from a female donor with multiple sclerosis, enrolled in a pregnancy study. Sample: CD4+ T cells from peripheral blood mononuclear cells, taken in the second trimester of pregnancy. In DNA form, the CDR3 reads TGTGCCATCAAAACAGGGGTCACCTATAATTCACCCCTCCACTTT. This encodes CAIKTGVTYNSPLHF.